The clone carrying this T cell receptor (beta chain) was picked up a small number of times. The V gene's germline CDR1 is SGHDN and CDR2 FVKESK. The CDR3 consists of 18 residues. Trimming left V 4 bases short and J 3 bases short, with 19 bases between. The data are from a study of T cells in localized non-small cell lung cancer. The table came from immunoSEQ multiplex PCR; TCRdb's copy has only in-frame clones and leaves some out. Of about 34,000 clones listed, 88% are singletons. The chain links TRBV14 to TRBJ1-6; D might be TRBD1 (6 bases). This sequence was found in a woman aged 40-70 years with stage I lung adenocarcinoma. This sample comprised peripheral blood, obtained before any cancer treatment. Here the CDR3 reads CASSPRPGDQHYNSPLHF. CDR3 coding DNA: TGTGCCAGCAGCCCCCGACCAGGGGATCAACACTATAATTCACCCCTCCACTTT.